This TCR beta chain was sequenced for a study of blood T cells in healthy people across ages. Notes on the study in general: No one knew whether donors had CMV, which possibly confounded expanded clonotype changes.

As concerns this clonotype: Its antigen is unidentified.

With V trimmed by 2 bases and J by 5 bases, 10 bases remained unmatched. This CDR3 is 16 amino acids long. Germline loops: CDR1 SNHLY, CDR2 FYNNEI. Primed by a sample-barcoded 5' primer and a J-beta primer mix, a second PCR proceeded for roughly 7 to 12 cycles. Each CDR3 protein is one row after TCRdb ran MiXCR on the 5' RACE reads. The data contain some 370,000 distinct CDR3 sequences, over 45% of them singletons. Input material: blood. J is TRBJ2-5 and V is TRBV2; 8 nucleotides match TRBD1. The TCR was taken from a man aged 60 to 69 in good health. CDR3 sequence: CASSEPGQGIGETQYF. The CDR3 DNA reads as TGTGCCAGCAGTGAACCCGGACAGGGCATTGGCGAGACCCAGTACTTC.